These T cell receptor beta chains were read from a single sample in a study of cytomegalovirus exposure and HLA in healthy donors. Method: immunoSEQ multiplex PCR; TCRdb's copy keeps in-frame clones and lacks some. The repertoire consists of around 110,000 clones, with roughly 76% occurring once and the leading ten covering approximately 2%. Sequencing input: PBMCs. These receptors were obtained from a man in his late teens or twenties in good health and CMV-seronegative. CDR3s include the opening cysteine and the closing phenylalanine or tryptophan. Each record gives: D gene, clone size, J gene, V gene, CDR3 DNA, CDR3 protein. A D gene is named only where the DNA matches it firmly. The listing skips clone size in some rows; elsewhere it reads once, few, many or a size class.

. | . | TRBJ2-5 | TRBV7-3 | TGTGCCAGCAGCTTAGGCGGCCAAGAGACCCAGTACTTC | CASSLGGQETQYF
TRBD2 | . | TRBJ2-1 | TRBV19 | TGTGCCAGTAGTATTTGGATAGCGGGGGTTGCTGAGCAGTTCTTC | CASSIWIAGVAEQFF
TRBD2 | . | TRBJ2-1 | TRBV7-2 | TGTGCCAGCAGCCCTAGCGGCGGGTCCTACAATGAGCAGTTCTTC | CASSPSGGSYNEQFF
. | . | TRBJ2-3 | TRBV7-9 | TGTGCCACCCAGTTCAGCACAGATACGCAGTATTTT | CATQFSTDTQYF
. | few | TRBJ2-2 | TRBV19 | TGTGCCAGTAGAAGGGGCCCCGGGGAGCTGTTTTTT | CASRRGPGELFF
. | once | TRBJ1-6 | TRBV10-2 | TGCGCCAGCAGTGAGAGGGGGGGGGTCTCACCCCTCCACTTT | CASSERGGVSPLHF
TRBD1 | . | TRBJ1-1 | TRBV4-3 | TGCGCCAGGACTGCCGACAGGGGGCTAATAAACACTGAAGCTTTCTTT | CARTADRGLINTEAFF
TRBD1 | many | TRBJ1-1 | TRBV18 | TGTGCCAGCTCACCAAGGACAGGGGGAGGCACTGAAGCTTTCTTT | CASSPRTGGGTEAFF
TRBD2 | . | TRBJ2-3 | TRBV7-8 | TGTGCCAGCAGCCAAGCCGGGACTAGATCAATGTATACGCAGTATTTT | CASSQAGTRSMYTQYF
. | . | TRBJ2-3 | TRBV2 | TGTGCCACAGGCCCCACAGATACGCAGTATTTT | CATGPTDTQYF
. | . | TRBJ1-4 | TRBV9 | TGTGCCAGCAGCGTTAACCAAGGGGGAGTAAAACTGTTTTTT | CASSVNQGGVKLFF
TRBD1 | . | TRBJ2-5 | TRBV19 | TGTGCCAGTAGGCCCAGGACAGGGGGCGCGGGAGAGACCCAGTACTTC | CASRPRTGGAGETQYF
. | . | TRBJ2-1 | TRBV7-2 | TGTGCCAGCAGCCGGGCGGACGGGGGCTACAATGAGCAGTTCTTC | CASSRADGGYNEQFF
. | . | TRBJ1-1 | TRBV9 | TGTGCCAGCAGCGTAGTTCAAAACACTGAAGCTTTCTTT | CASSVVQNTEAFF
TRBD1 | . | TRBJ2-7 | TRBV6-1 | TGTGCCAGCGTCGGGACAGGGTTATCTGAGCAGTACTTC | CASVGTGLSEQYF
TRBD1 | . | TRBJ1-1 | TRBV6-1 | TGTGCCAGCCGGGAGACAGGGGGGAACACTGAAGCTTTCTTT | CASRETGGNTEAFF
. | once | TRBJ2-1 | TRBV28 | TGTGCCAGCAGCCGCCCGGGACTTACCCACGGTGAGCAGTTCTTC | CASSRPGLTHGEQFF
TRBD1 | . | TRBJ1-2 | TRBV10-1 | TGCGCCAGCAGTGAGTCAGGGGGCAACGGCTACACCTTC | CASSESGGNGYTF
TRBD1 | . | TRBJ2-2 | TRBV5-4 | TGTGCCAGCAGCTTGGACAGGGGGCTCACCGGGGAGCTGTTTTTT | CASSLDRGLTGELFF
TRBD1 | . | TRBJ2-7 | TRBV19 | TGTGCCAGTAGTAAAGGACAGGGGCCGTACGAGCAGTACTTC | CASSKGQGPYEQYF
TRBD1 | . | TRBJ2-5 | TRBV2 | TGTGCCAGCAGCCCCAGGGGGCGAGAGGAGACCCAGTACTTC | CASSPRGREETQYF
. | few | TRBJ2-3 | TRBV5-1 | TGCGCCAGCAGCTGGTACTGGGCGGGGCGCACAGATACGCAGTATTTT | CASSWYWAGRTDTQYF
. | . | TRBJ2-2 | TRBV29-1 | TGCAGCGTTGGCATCGGGACTTTGAACACCGGGGAGCTGTTTTTT | CSVGIGTLNTGELFF
. | . | TRBJ2-5 | TRBV5-1 | TGCGCCAGCAGCTTGGAAGGGGTTGGTGAGACCCAGTACTTC | CASSLEGVGETQYF
TRBD2 | once | TRBJ2-1 | TRBV5-4 | TGTGCCAGCAGCTCAGGTGGCGGGGGGCCGCACAATGAGCAGTTCTTC | CASSSGGGGPHNEQFF
TRBD1 | . | TRBJ2-2 | TRBV2 | TGTGCCAGCAGCAGAAGGACAGGGGGTATGGACACCGGGGAGCTGTTTTTT | CASSRRTGGMDTGELFF
TRBD1 | . | TRBJ2-6 | TRBV19 | TGTGCCAGTAGTAGAGGGACAGGGGGCTCCTTCGCCACTGGGGCCAACGTCCTGACTTTC | CASSRGTGGSFATGANVLTF
TRBD2 | . | TRBJ2-5 | TRBV18 | TGTGCCAGCTCACGTACCGGGGGGTCCCAAGAGACCCAGTACTTC | CASSRTGGSQETQYF
. | once | TRBJ2-1 | TRBV19 | TGTGCCAGTAGTCGTGTCTACAATGAGCAGTTCTTC | CASSRVYNEQFF
TRBD1 | . | TRBJ1-4 | TRBV7-9 | TGTGCCAGCAGCCCGGGGACAGCGGCGGGGGAAAAACTGTTTTTT | CASSPGTAAGEKLFF
TRBD2 | . | TRBJ2-3 | TRBV19 | TGTGCCAGTAGTATAGCCCGACTAGCGGGGAGCACAGATACGCAGTATTTT | CASSIARLAGSTDTQYF
TRBD2 | once | TRBJ2-7 | TRBV7-9 | TGTGCCAGCAGCTCCCACAGCGGGAACTCCTACGAGCAGTACTTC | CASSSHSGNSYEQYF
. | . | TRBJ2-1 | TRBV4-2 | TGTGCCAGCAGCCAATCTCCTAGCGATGAGCAGTTCTTC | CASSQSPSDEQFF
. | . | TRBJ2-1 | TRBV5-1 | TGCGCCAGCAGCTTGGAGGGGTCCCCCTACAATGAGCAGTTCTTC | CASSLEGSPYNEQFF
. | once | TRBJ1-6 | TRBV10-2 | TGCGCCAGCAGTGAAGTACAGGCGGGGTCATCCCTCCACTTT | CASSEVQAGSSLHF
TRBD1 | . | TRBJ2-7 | TRBV14 | TGTGCCAGCAGCCCTTGGGGACAGGGGGCCGGGGAGCAGTACTTC | CASSPWGQGAGEQYF
TRBD2 | . | TRBJ2-7 | TRBV5-1 | TGCGCCAGCAGCGCCTCCGGGACTAGCGCCCCTTACGAGCAGTACTTC | CASSASGTSAPYEQYF
TRBD2 | . | TRBJ2-4 | TRBV19 | TGTGCCAGTAGTGGGACTAGCGGGGGGGTGTCCAAAAACATTCAGTACTTC | CASSGTSGGVSKNIQYF
. | few | TRBJ2-5 | TRBV18 | TGTGCCAGCTCACCACGTTGGGGGCGACAGAACCAAGAGACCCAGTACTTC | CASSPRWGRQNQETQYF
TRBD1 | . | TRBJ1-2 | TRBV7-8 | TGTGCCAGCAGCCATTTGACAGGGGGCGCCATTTTTGGCTACACCTTC | CASSHLTGGAIFGYTF
. | . | TRBJ2-2 | TRBV6-5 | TGTGCCAGCAGTTACAACTCCTGGGAGCTGTTTTTT | CASSYNSWELFF
. | . | TRBJ1-2 | TRBV7-2 | TGTGCCACCAAGGGGGGGGGAACGGACTATGGCTACCCCTTC | CATKGGGTDYGYPF
. | . | TRBJ2-3 | TRBV27 | TGTGCCAGCAGTTTCTTCCGTTTAGATACGCAGTATTTT | CASSFFRLDTQYF
. | . | TRBJ2-3 | TRBV5-5 | TGTGCCAGCAGCTTGGCCTTCGGGGGAAGCACAGATACGCAGTATTTT | CASSLAFGGSTDTQYF
TRBD2 | . | TRBJ2-4 | TRBV10-3 | TGTGCCATCAGTGGGGGAGGGAACGCCAAAAACATTCAGTACTTC | CAISGGGNAKNIQYF
. | . | TRBJ2-3 | TRBV7-8 | TGTGCCAGCAGCTCGACGGGTAGCACAGATACGCAGTATTTT | CASSSTGSTDTQYF
TRBD1 | . | TRBJ1-2 | TRBV5-6 | TGTGCCAGCAGCTTATTACAGGGGAGCTATGGCTACACCTTC | CASSLLQGSYGYTF
TRBD1 | . | TRBJ1-2 | TRBV25-1 | TGTGCCAGCAGTGCCACAGGGGGCGCCCATGGCTACACCTTC | CASSATGGAHGYTF
TRBD2 | . | TRBJ2-1 | TRBV7-3 | TGTGCCAGCAGCCAATTCAGCGGGGGGGCCTACAATGAGCAGTTCTTC | CASSQFSGGAYNEQFF
. | . | TRBJ2-7 | TRBV29-1 | TGCAGCGTTGAAGATCAGAACAAGACCTACGAGCAGTACTTC | CSVEDQNKTYEQYF
TRBD1 | . | TRBJ2-7 | TRBV18 | TGTGCCAGCACCCCACAGGGGATCTACGAGCAGTACTTC | CASTPQGIYEQYF
TRBD1 | . | TRBJ1-1 | TRBV9 | TGTGCCAGCAGCGCCTCGACAGGGATGAACACTGAAGCTTTCTTT | CASSASTGMNTEAFF
. | . | TRBJ1-2 | TRBV5-1 | TGCGCCAGCAGCTTGAGCCGTTCTAACTATGGCTACACCTTC | CASSLSRSNYGYTF
. | . | TRBJ1-1 | TRBV29-1 | TGCAGCGTTGGGCGGGAGCGTGAAGCTTTCTTT | CSVGREREAFF
TRBD2 | few | TRBJ2-1 | TRBV29-1 | TGCAGCGTGGCGGGGGGCATTATGAATGAGCAGTTCTTC | CSVAGGIMNEQFF
TRBD1 | . | TRBJ1-2 | TRBV6-5 | TGTGCCAGCAGTTACGGACAGGGGGGATTCTCTGGCTACCCCTTC | CASSYGQGGFSGYPF
TRBD2 | . | TRBJ2-1 | TRBV9 | TGTGCCAGCAGCGTAGGGCCAGCGGGGGGGCCGAGTGAGCAGTTCTTC | CASSVGPAGGPSEQFF
TRBD2 | . | TRBJ2-7 | TRBV6-5 | TGTGCCATTAAGCCGGGACTAGGTTCCTACGAGCAGTACTTC | CAIKPGLGSYEQYF
. | . | TRBJ1-5 | TRBV10-3 | TGTGCCATCCAGGGGCGATGGGGTCCCAATCAGCCCCAGCATTTT | CAIQGRWGPNQPQHF